The 28 T cell receptor beta chains listed next were all sequenced from one sample in a study of blood T cell repertoires in COVID-19. Libraries were prepared by immunoSEQ multiplex PCR; TCRdb keeps only in-frame clonotypes and omits some of them. The sample has about 280,000 clones; 85% are singletons. Input material: PBMCs or T cells enriched from blood (not recorded which). Source of these receptors: a woman between 45 and 65 years old who had recovered from COVID-19.

The rearrangement links TRBV2 to TRBJ1-5; D is ambiguous. Germline CDR1 reads SNHLY; CDR2 reads FYNNEI. Trimming took off 5 bases at V and 6 bases at J, with 14 bases between the two ends. The CDR3 loop spans 14 amino acids. The CDR3 reads CASSLAASFQPQHF. The CDR3 coding sequence is TGTGCCAGCAGTTTAGCGGCTTCGTTTCAGCCCCAGCATTTT.

The chain recombines TRBV27 with TRBJ2-1; a weak D match, TRBD1 (5 bases). The V end was cut by 3 bases, the J end by 3 bases, with 12 bases between. Germline V gene sequence: CDR1 MNHEY, CDR2 SMNVEV (reference sequence). The CDR3 sequence is 15 residues long. The CDR3 region is CASSFRAGNYNEQFF. The CDR3 nucleotides read TGTGCCAGCAGTTTTCGGGCAGGGAACTACAATGAGCAGTTCTTC.

This chain uses TRBV24-1 with TRBJ2-3; TRBD2 might be the D (6 bases). Trimming took 5 bases from V and 4 from J, leaving 12 bases between them. The CDR3 totals 14 residues. Germline CDR1 and CDR2: KGHDR and SFDVKD. CDR3 sequence reads: CATSVGGAADTQYF. The CDR3 region has the DNA TGTGCCACCAGTGTGGGGGGAGCGGCAGATACGCAGTATTTT.

Only one count was recorded for this clone. V gene TRBV11-2 combines with J gene TRBJ2-7; no clear D. The length of the CDR3 is 15 residues. Trimming pared 0 bases from V and 4 bases from J, leaving 13 bases between. Germline CDR1 reads SGHAT; CDR2 reads FQNNGV. The CDR3 spells CASSLDLGSWYEQYF. In nucleotides, the CDR3 is TGTGCCAGCAGCTTAGATCTCGGGTCCTGGTACGAGCAGTACTTC. Full variable domain (outside the CDR3, taken from reference TRBV11-2 and TRBJ2-7): EAGVAQSPRYKIIEKRQSVAFWCNPISGHATLYWYQQILGQGPKLLIQFQNNGVVDDSQLPKDRFSAERLKGVDSTLKIQPAKLEDSAVYLCASSLDLGSWYEQYFGPGTRLTVT.

This clone is medium-sized (0.01 to 0.1%) by share. The chain joins TRBV6-5 to TRBJ2-7, with a possible D match to TRBD2 (6 bases). Germline lookup yields CDR1 MNHEY and CDR2 SVGAGI. Trimming pared 6 bases from V and 3 bases from J, leaving 12 bases between. The CDR3 totals 13 residues. The CDR3 protein is CASRLRDGYEQYF. The DNA for the CDR3 is TGTGCCAGCAGATTGCGGGACGGCTACGAGCAGTACTTC.

The chain uses TRBV6-4 and TRBJ2-3, with 10 positions matching TRBD2. Germline lookup yields CDR1 MRHNA and CDR2 SNTAGT. The V and J ends lost 4 bases and 1 base, in that order; junction bases with no gene match: 2. The CDR3 consists of 15 residues. The CDR3 sequence: CASSAGTSGTDTQYF. The CDR3 region has the DNA TGTGCCAGCAGTGCCGGGACTAGCGGCACAGATACGCAGTATTTT.

This clone came up once. This rearrangement joins TRBV7-2 to TRBJ2-7; maybe TRBD1 (6 bases). The CDR3 totals 16 residues. The germline V gene encodes CDR1 SGHTA and CDR2 FQGNSA. Trimming removed 1 base at V and 8 bases at J, with 21 bases between. CDR3 coding DNA: TGTGCCAGCAGCTTAGTTCCGGGACACAGTCCTACGAAGCAGTACTTC. It yields the protein CASSLVPGHSPTKQYF.

This clone was seen a handful of times. As DNA, the CDR3 is TGTGCCAGCTCACAGGGAATGAACACTGAAGCTTTCTTT. Its protein is CASSQGMNTEAFF. This chain links TRBV25-1 with TRBJ1-1; weak D call: TRBD1 (6 bases). V shed 8 bases and J shed 0 bases, with 10 bases lying between them. The germline V gene encodes CDR1 MGHDK and CDR2 SYGVNS. CDR3 length equals 13 residues.

V is TRBV19 and J is TRBJ2-6, with D tentatively TRBD1 (6 bases). The CDR3 is made up of 15 amino acids. CDR1 and CDR2 (germline): LNHDA, SQIVND (reference sequence). Deletions cut 9 bases from V and 2 bases from J, with 14 bases between. The chain's CDR3 is CASTGLEAGANVLTF. The CDR3 bases are TGTGCCAGCACAGGGTTAGAGGCTGGGGCCAACGTCCTGACTTTC.

The chain employs TRBV5-1 and TRBJ2-5, with TRBD2 matching over 7 bases. The CDR3 runs to 16 residues. Germline assignment: CDR1 SGHRS and CDR2 YFSETQ. V gave up 2 bases and J gave up 5 bases; unmatched junction bases: 12. The CDR3 protein is CASSLSHAGADETQYF. The CDR3 DNA reads TGCGCCAGCAGCTTATCGCACGCGGGAGCGGATGAGACCCAGTACTTC. The variable domain in full, with the rest retrieved from reference TRBV5-1 and TRBJ2-5, is KAGVTQTPRYLIKTRGQQVTLSCSPISGHRSVSWYQQTPGQGLQFLFEYFSETQRNKGNFPGRFSGRQFSNSRSEMNVSTLELGDSALYLCASSLSHAGADETQYFGPGTRLLVL.

V gene TRBV10-2 combines with J gene TRBJ1-5, with 8 bases lining up with TRBD1. This CDR3 comprises 17 residues. V lost 0 bases and J lost 3; bases outside the gene matches: 7. The germline CDR1 and CDR2 sequences are WSHSY and SAAADI. CDR3 nucleotides: TGCGCCAGCAGTGAGTCTCGCCAGGGGGCCGACAATCAGCCCCAGCATTTT. Its protein product is CASSESRQGADNQPQHF.

The V gene is TRBV20-1, the J gene TRBJ2-1; 9 positions match TRBD1. V shed 3 bases and J 6 bases; nucleotides not matched to a gene: 6. This CDR3 is built from 14 residues. Germline CDR1 is DFQATT and CDR2 is SNEGSKA (reference sequence). The CDR3 bases are TGCAGTGCTAGTGGACAGGGGATACGCAATGAGCAGTTCTTC. Amino acids: CSASGQGIRNEQFF.

This chain links TRBV27 with TRBJ2-2, with a possible D match to TRBD2 (6 bases). The germline CDR1 and CDR2 sequences are MNHEY and SMNVEV (reference sequence). This CDR3 spans 12 amino acids. Trimming shortened V by 10 bases and J by 5 bases, and 11 bases separated the two germline ends. The CDR3: CATRERTGELFF. Here the CDR3 DNA reads TGTGCCACCCGGGAGAGGACCGGGGAGCTGTTTTTT.

This clone was counted a single time. In DNA form, the CDR3 reads TGTGCCAGCAGCGTCAGGGGGACCCAGTACTTC. Translation: CASSVRGTQYF. The chain is built from TRBV13 and TRBJ2-5, with a possible D match to TRBD1 (6 bases). The CDR3 totals 11 residues. Germline loops: CDR1 PRHDT, CDR2 FYEKMQ (reference sequence). V dropped 5 bases and J dropped 7 bases, with 8 bases sitting between them.

This clone was observed once. The chain joins TRBV7-9 to TRBJ1-1; D perhaps matches TRBD1 (5 bases). The CDR3 is 17 amino acids. Per germline, CDR1 SEHNR and CDR2 FQNEAQ (reference sequence). Trimming took 6 bases from V and 4 from J, leaving 24 bases between them. The CDR3 DNA is TGTGCCAGCAGTCGACCCGGAGGGGCAGGGTATTCCACTGAAGCTTTCTTT. It specifies CASSRPGGAGYSTEAFF. Variable domain in full (rest from reference TRBV7-9 and TRBJ1-1): DTGVSQNPRHKITKRGQNVTFRCDPISEHNRLYWYRQTLGQGPEFLTYFQNEAQLEKSRLLSDRFSAERPKGSFSTLEIQRTEQGDSAMYLCASSRPGGAGYSTEAFFGQGTRLTVV.

The CDR3 nucleotides read TGCGCCAGCAGCTTGGGGACAGGGTCGAACACTGAAGCTTTCTTT. Protein: CASSLGTGSNTEAFF. This chain uses TRBV5-1 with TRBJ1-1; 8 bases align to TRBD1. V lost 0 bases and J lost 1; bases outside the gene matches: 2. Germline V gene data show CDR1 as SGHRS and CDR2 as YFSETQ. The CDR3 length is 15 residues. The whole variable domain, remainder taken from reference TRBV5-1 and TRBJ1-1, is KAGVTQTPRYLIKTRGQQVTLSCSPISGHRSVSWYQQTPGQGLQFLFEYFSETQRNKGNFPGRFSGRQFSNSRSEMNVSTLELGDSALYLCASSLGTGSNTEAFFGQGTRLTVV.

The chain recombines TRBV25-1 with TRBJ1-1, with 7 nucleotides matching TRBD1. V gave up 5 bases and J gave up 0 bases; unmatched junction bases: 6. The CDR3 covers 15 residues. Germline CDR1 and CDR2: MGHDK and SYGVNS. The CDR3 region has the DNA TGTGCCAGCAGTAAGCAGACAGGGATGAACACTGAAGCTTTCTTT. As protein: CASSKQTGMNTEAFF.

V gene TRBV9 combines with J gene TRBJ2-2; D is possibly TRBD2 (6 bases). The V end lost 0 bases, the J end lost 6 bases, and 21 bases lay between the germline ends. The CDR3 contains 18 residues. Germline loops: CDR1 SGDLS, CDR2 YYNGEE. CDR3 loop: CASSVVGSGTTRPGELFF. CDR3 coding DNA: TGTGCCAGCAGCGTAGTGGGTAGCGGAACTACACGACCCGGGGAGCTGTTTTTT.

This clone has only one observation. This chain joins TRBV7-2 and TRBJ2-1; perhaps TRBD1 as D (6 bases). The CDR3 loop spans 11 amino acids. Germline V gives CDR1 SGHTA, CDR2 FQGNSA. The V end was cut by 5 bases, the J end by 14 bases, with 13 bases between. The CDR3 DNA reads TGTGCCAGCAGCGTGGGGGCACAGGAGTTCTTC. Its translation: CASSVGAQEFF.

This chain connects TRBV6-5 to TRBJ1-2, with D maybe TRBD1 (6 bases). V lost 7 bases and J 8 bases, leaving 20 bases between the germline ends. The CDR3 has 14 amino acids. CDR1 and CDR2 (germline): MNHEY, SVGAGI. The DNA for the CDR3 is TGTGCCAGCATCGGCGGGGGGCCCTCGGAAGGCTACACCTTC. Translating gives CASIGGGPSEGYTF.

The chain recombines TRBV5-6 with TRBJ2-5; the match to TRBD1 covers 7 bases. Trimming at V came to 1 base and at J to 7 bases, leaving 4 bases not matched to a gene. Germline loops: CDR1 SGHDT, CDR2 YYEEEE. The CDR3 consists of 13 residues. DNA for the CDR3: TGTGCCAGCAGCTTGACCAACAGGGGGACCCAGTACTTC. It translates to CASSLTNRGTQYF.

The chain carries TRBV30 and TRBJ2-3, with D unclear. V was clipped by 3 bases and J by 4 bases, with 5 bases between them. The CDR3 runs to 11 residues. The germline gives CDR1 GTSNPN, CDR2 SVGIG (reference sequence). CDR3 DNA sequence: TGTGCCTGGAGCCGCGCAGATACGCAGTATTTT. It codes for CAWSRADTQYF.

The V and J genes are TRBV11-3 and TRBJ2-5; perhaps TRBD2 as D (5 bases). Germline CDR1 is SGHNT and CDR2 is YENEEA. This CDR3 is built from 13 residues. The V end lost 5 bases, the J end lost 3 bases, and 10 bases lay between the germline ends. CDR3 region: CASSRLREETQYF. CDR3 nucleotide sequence: TGTGCCAGCAGCAGACTGAGGGAAGAGACCCAGTACTTC.

The V gene is TRBV27, the J gene TRBJ1-6; D may be TRBD1 (6 bases). CDR1 MNHEY and CDR2 SMNVEV come from the germline V gene (reference sequence). This CDR3 is 16 amino acids long. The V end was cut by 3 bases, the J end by 5 bases, with 14 bases between. The CDR3 spells CASSFGGADDNSPLHF. CDR3 in DNA: TGTGCCAGCAGTTTTGGGGGGGCGGACGATAATTCACCCCTCCACTTT.

The chain couples TRBV24-1 to TRBJ1-2; TRBD1 matches at 10 bases. Germline lookup yields CDR1 KGHDR and CDR2 SFDVKD. The V gene end was trimmed by 3 bases and the J gene end by 1 base; junction bases not matched to a gene: 1. CDR3 length equals 15 residues. DNA of the CDR3: TGTGCCACCAGTGATCGGACAGGGGGTAACTATGGCTACACCTTC. Translating gives CATSDRTGGNYGYTF.

The chain links TRBV27 to TRBJ2-2, with D tentatively TRBD1 (5 bases). The CDR3 spans 14 residues. CDR1 is MNHEY and CDR2 is SMNVEV in the germline V gene (reference sequence). The ends were cut back, 5 bases at V and 5 bases at J, with 12 bases in the middle. CDR3 sequence reads: CASSPPRVTGELFF. CDR3 nucleotides: TGTGCCAGCAGTCCCCCCAGGGTAACCGGGGAGCTGTTTTTT.

This clone was observed a handful of times. The gene calls are TRBV30 and TRBJ1-5; possible D gene TRBD1, 5 bases. The CDR3 extends over 15 amino acids. V dropped 1 base and J dropped 0 bases, with 10 bases sitting between them. CDR1 is GTSNPN and CDR2 is SVGIG in the germline V gene (reference sequence). Here the CDR3 DNA reads TGTGCCTGGAGTGAAGACAGCAATAGCAATCAGCCCCAGCATTTT. Translated: CAWSEDSNSNQPQHF.

This chain links TRBV9 with TRBJ2-1; possible D gene TRBD2, 6 bases. This CDR3 is built from 15 residues. Germline lookup yields CDR1 SGDLS and CDR2 YYNGEE. Trimming removed 3 bases at V and 7 bases at J, with 17 bases between. In DNA form, the CDR3 reads TGTGCCAGCAGCGACGCCGGCCGACTAGGAAATGAGCAGTTCTTC. Its protein is CASSDAGRLGNEQFF.